Listed here are 5 T cell receptor beta chains from one sample, sequenced in a study of identical twins. TCRdb re-analysed the 5' RACE reads in MiXCR, keeping a single row per CDR3 protein. Altogether about 290,000 distinct CDR3 sequences are present, roughly 8.6% being singletons, with the ten largest covering about 7.1%. These data also featured in a second study, about yellow fever vaccine responses in identical twins.

Sequencing used CD8+ T cells sorted from blood. These receptors were obtained from a woman younger than 35 in good health.

Details on this clonotype: Given a far larger clone just one base away, this is likely a sequencing read error. This chain connects TRBV7-9 to TRBJ2-7, with D perhaps matching TRBD1 or TRBD2 (5 bases each). Germline lookup yields CDR1 SEHNR and CDR2 FQNEAQ (reference sequence). CDR3 size: 12 residues. Deletions cut 4 bases from V and 2 bases from J, with 6 bases between. For the CDR3, the DNA is TGTGCCAGCAGCTGGGGGACCTACGAGCAGTACTTC. Translated, it gives CASSWGTYEQYF.

This clonotype was observed a handful of times. In DNA form, the CDR3 reads TGTGCCAGCAGTCCCCTAGCTCGGCGAACCCTCTACAATGAGCAGTTCTTC. It yields the protein CASSPLARRTLYNEQFF. This chain joins TRBV6-1 and TRBJ2-1; D might be TRBD2 (5 bases). Germline assignment: CDR1 MNHNS and CDR2 SASEGT. V lost 5 bases to trimming and J lost 3 bases, with 20 bases between them. The CDR3 consists of 17 residues.

This clonotype was counted many times. The chain couples TRBV29-1 to TRBJ2-1; possible D gene TRBD1, 5 bases. The ends were cut back, 4 bases at V and 6 bases at J, with 7 bases in the middle. Germline V gene lookup returns CDR1 SQVTM and CDR2 ANQGSEA. CDR3 length: 11 residues. CDR3 DNA sequence: TGCAGCGTTGTAAGGGGCAATGAGCAGTTCTTC. Encoded protein: CSVVRGNEQFF.

This clonotype was seen repeatedly, ten times or more. V is TRBV12-3 or TRBV12-4 and J is TRBJ1-2; 7 bases align to TRBD1. V lost 6 bases to trimming and J lost 4 bases; unmatched junction nucleotides: 11. The CDR3 covers 15 residues. The CDR3 bases are TGTGCCAGCAGCACCGTACAGGGGCTGGCCTATGGCTACACCTTC. Encoded protein: CASSTVQGLAYGYTF.

A few counts support this clonotype. The V gene is TRBV7-9, the J gene TRBJ2-7; TRBD1 matches 8 bases. This CDR3 has 15 residues. Germline V CDR1 and CDR2: SEHNR, FQNEAQ (reference sequence). V was clipped by 2 bases and J by 6 bases; unmatched bases: 9. CDR3 nucleotides: TGTGCCAGCAGCTTAAGGGACAGGCCTAATGCCGAGCAGTACTTC. Its translation: CASSLRDRPNAEQYF.